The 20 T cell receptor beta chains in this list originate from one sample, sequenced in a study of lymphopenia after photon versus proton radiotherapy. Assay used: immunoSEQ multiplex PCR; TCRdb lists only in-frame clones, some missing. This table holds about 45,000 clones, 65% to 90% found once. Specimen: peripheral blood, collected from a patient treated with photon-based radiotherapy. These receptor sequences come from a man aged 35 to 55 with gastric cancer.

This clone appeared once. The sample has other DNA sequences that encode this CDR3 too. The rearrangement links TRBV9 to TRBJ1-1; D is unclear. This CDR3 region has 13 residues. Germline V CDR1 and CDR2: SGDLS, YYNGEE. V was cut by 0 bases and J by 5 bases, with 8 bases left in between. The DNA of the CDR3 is TGTGCCAGCAGCGTAGCGGGCGCGACTGAAGCTTTCTTT. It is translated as CASSVAGATEAFF.

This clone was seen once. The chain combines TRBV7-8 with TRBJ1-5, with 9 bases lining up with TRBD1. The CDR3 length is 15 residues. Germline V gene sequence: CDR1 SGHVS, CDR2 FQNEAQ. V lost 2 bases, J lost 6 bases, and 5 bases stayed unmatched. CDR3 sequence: CASSLTGTGSQPQHF. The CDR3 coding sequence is TGTGCCAGCAGCTTAACCGGGACAGGGTCTCAGCCCCAGCATTTT.

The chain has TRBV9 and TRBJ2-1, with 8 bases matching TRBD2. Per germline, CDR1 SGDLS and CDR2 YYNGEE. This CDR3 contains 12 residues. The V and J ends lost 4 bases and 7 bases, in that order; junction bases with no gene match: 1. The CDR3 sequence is CASSSGGNEQFF. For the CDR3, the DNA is TGTGCCAGCAGCTCGGGGGGGAATGAGCAGTTCTTC.

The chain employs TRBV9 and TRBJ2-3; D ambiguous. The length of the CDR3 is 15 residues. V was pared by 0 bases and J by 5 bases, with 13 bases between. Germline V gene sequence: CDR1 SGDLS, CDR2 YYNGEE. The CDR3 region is CASSVVPTHGDTQYF. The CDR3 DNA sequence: TGTGCCAGCAGCGTAGTACCAACACACGGAGATACGCAGTATTTT.

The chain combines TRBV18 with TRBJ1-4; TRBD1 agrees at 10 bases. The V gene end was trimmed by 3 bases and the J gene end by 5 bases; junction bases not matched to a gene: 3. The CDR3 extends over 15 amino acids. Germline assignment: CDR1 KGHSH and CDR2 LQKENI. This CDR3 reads CASSPPGQGNEKLFF. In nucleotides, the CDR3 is TGTGCCAGCTCACCTCCGGGACAGGGGAATGAAAAACTGTTTTTT.

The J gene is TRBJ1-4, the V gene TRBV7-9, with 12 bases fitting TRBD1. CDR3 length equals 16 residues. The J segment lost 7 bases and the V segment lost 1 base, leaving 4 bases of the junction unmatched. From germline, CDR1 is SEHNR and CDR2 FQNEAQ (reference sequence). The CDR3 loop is CASSLGDRGQIEKLFF. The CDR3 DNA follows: TGTGCCAGCAGCTTAGGGGACAGGGGGCAGATTGAAAAACTGTTTTTT.

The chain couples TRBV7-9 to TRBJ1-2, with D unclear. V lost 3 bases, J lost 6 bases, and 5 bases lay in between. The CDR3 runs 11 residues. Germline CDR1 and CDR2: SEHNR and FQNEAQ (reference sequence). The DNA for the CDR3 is TGTGCCAGCAGCTTCTTCGATGGCTACACCTTC. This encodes CASSFFDGYTF.

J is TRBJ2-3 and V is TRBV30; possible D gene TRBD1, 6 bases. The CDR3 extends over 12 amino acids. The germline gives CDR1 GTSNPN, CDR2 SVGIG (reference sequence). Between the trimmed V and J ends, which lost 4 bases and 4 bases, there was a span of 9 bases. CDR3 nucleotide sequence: TGTGCCTGGACCAAGGGGGCAGATACGCAGTATTTT. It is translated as CAWTKGADTQYF.

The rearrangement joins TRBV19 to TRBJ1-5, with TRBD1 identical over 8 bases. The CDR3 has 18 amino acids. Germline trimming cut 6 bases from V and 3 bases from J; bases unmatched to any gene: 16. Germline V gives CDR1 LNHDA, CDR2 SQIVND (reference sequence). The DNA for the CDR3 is TGTGCCAGTAGCCTCGGACAGGGAGGCGGCCCTCTCAATCAGCCCCAGCATTTT. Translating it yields CASSLGQGGGPLNQPQHF.

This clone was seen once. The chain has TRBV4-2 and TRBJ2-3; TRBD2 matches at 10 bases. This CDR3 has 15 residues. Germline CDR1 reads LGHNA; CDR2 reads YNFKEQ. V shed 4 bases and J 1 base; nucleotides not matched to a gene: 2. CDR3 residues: CASSPLAGGTDTQYF. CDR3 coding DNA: TGTGCCAGCAGCCCCCTAGCGGGGGGCACAGATACGCAGTATTTT.

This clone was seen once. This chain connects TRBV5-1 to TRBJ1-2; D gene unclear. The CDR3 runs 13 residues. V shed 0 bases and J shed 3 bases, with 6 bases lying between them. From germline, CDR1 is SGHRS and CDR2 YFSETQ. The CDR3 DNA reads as TGCGCCAGCAGCTTGGGAACTGACTATGGCTACACCTTC. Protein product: CASSLGTDYGYTF.

DNA of the CDR3: TGCGCCAGCAGCCTAGGGTACGAGCAGTACTTC. This codes for CASSLGYEQYF. The V call is TRBV5-1, the J call TRBJ2-7; D is uncertain. CDR1 and CDR2 from the germline V gene are SGHRS and YFSETQ. This CDR3 spans 11 amino acids. V dropped 4 bases and J dropped 4 bases, with 6 bases sitting between them.

CDR3 region: CATSRSQGADTQYF. In DNA, the CDR3 is TGTGCCACCAGCAGATCGCAGGGGGCAGATACGCAGTATTTT. This chain links TRBV15 with TRBJ2-3, with TRBD1 matching over 7 bases. CDR1 LNHNV and CDR2 YYDKDF come from the germline V gene (reference sequence). J gave up 4 bases and V 2 bases, and 3 bases lay outside the gene matches. This CDR3 is built from 14 residues.

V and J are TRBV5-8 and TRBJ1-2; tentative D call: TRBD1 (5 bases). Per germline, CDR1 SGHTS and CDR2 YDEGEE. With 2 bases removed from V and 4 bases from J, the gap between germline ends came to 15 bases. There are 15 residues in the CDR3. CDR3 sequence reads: CASSFLRRQSYGYTF. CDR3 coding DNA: TGTGCCAGCAGCTTTTTACGGAGACAGTCCTATGGCTACACCTTC.

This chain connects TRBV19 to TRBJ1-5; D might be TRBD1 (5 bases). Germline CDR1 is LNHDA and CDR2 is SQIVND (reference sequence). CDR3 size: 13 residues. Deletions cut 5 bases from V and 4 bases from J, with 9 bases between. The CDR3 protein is CASSSRVNQPQHF. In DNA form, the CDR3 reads TGTGCCAGTAGTTCCAGGGTGAATCAGCCCCAGCATTTT.

The CDR3 loop is CASSETPAGGSDTQYF. CDR3 bases: TGTGCCAGCAGTGAAACCCCAGCGGGGGGCTCAGATACGCAGTATTTT. This chain joins TRBV6-4 and TRBJ2-3, with TRBD2 matching 9 bases. V was pared by 3 bases and J by 4 bases, with 8 bases of the junction left unmatched. The CDR3 has 16 residues. Germline values: CDR1 MRHNA, CDR2 SNTAGT.

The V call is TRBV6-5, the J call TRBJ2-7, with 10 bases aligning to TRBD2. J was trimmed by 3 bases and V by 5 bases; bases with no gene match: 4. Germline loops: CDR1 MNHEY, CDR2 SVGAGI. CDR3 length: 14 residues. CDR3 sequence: CASSSGGANYEQYF. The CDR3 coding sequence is TGTGCCAGCAGTAGCGGGGGGGCAAACTACGAGCAGTACTTC.

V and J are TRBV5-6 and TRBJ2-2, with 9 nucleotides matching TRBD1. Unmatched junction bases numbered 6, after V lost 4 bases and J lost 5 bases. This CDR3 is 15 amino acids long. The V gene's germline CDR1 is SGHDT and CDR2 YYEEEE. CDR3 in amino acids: CASSPGTGRTGELFF. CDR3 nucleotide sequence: TGTGCCAGCAGCCCCGGGACAGGGCGGACCGGGGAGCTGTTTTTT.

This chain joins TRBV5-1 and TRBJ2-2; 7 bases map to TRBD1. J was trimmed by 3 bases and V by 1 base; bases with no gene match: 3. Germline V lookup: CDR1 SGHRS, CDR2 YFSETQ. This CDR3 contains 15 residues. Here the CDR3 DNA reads TGCGCCAGCAGCTTGAGACAGGGTGACACCGGGGAGCTGTTTTTT. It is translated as CASSLRQGDTGELFF.

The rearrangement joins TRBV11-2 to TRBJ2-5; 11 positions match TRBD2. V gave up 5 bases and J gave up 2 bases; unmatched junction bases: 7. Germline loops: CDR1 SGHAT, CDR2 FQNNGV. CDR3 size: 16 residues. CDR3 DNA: TGTGCCAGCAGCCCCCCGGGACTAGCGGCACAAGAGACCCAGTACTTC. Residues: CASSPPGLAAQETQYF.